This T cell receptor beta chain came from a study of early T cells in non-severe SARS-CoV-2 infection. Study-level background: Sequencing targeted bulk RNA from unsorted whole blood, leaving chains unpaired.

Study results and limitations: CD4 and private specificities were missed by VDJdb matching, which favored anti-spike CD8 responses.

CDR1 is LNHDA, CDR2 SQIVND, per germline (reference sequence). With 4 bases removed from V and 2 bases from J, the gap between germline ends came to 12 bases. The CDR3 loop spans 15 amino acids. The table lists this clonotype with a few counts. Its antigen is unidentified. Molecules of cDNA were individually given unique molecular identifiers that were attached to them. From the 5' RACE reads, TCRdb called clonotypes with MiXCR, one entry per CDR3 protein. The data contain around 62,000 distinct CDR3 sequences, 9.5% to 15% of them singletons. The receptor comes from an adult who was a healthcare worker with PCR-confirmed SARS-CoV-2 infection or an uninfected control (not recorded which). This chain connects TRBV19 to TRBJ2-1, with D unresolved. The sequenced sample was whole blood. CDR3 DNA: TGTGCCAGTAGTACCCGGCCGGGCCCCTACAATGAGCAGTTCTTC. This encodes CASSTRPGPYNEQFF.